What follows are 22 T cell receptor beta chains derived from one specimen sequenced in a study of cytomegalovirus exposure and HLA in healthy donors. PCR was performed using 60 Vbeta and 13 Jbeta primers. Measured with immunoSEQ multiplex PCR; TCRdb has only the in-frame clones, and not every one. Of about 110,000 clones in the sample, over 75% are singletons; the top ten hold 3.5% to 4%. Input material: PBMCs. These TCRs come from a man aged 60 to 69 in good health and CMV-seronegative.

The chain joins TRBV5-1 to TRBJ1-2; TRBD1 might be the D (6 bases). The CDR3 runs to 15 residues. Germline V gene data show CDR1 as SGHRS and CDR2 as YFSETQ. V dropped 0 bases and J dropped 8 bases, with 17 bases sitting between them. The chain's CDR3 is CASSLGSGGGGGYTF. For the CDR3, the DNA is TGCGCCAGCAGCTTGGGTTCGGGGGGCGGTGGAGGCTACACCTTC.

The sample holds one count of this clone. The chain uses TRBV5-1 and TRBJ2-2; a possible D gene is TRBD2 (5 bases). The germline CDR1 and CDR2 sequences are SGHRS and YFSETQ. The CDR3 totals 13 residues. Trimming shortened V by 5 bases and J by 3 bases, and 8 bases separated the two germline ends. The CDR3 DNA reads TGCGCCAGCAGGGACTCTGACACCGGGGAGCTGTTTTTT. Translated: CASRDSDTGELFF.

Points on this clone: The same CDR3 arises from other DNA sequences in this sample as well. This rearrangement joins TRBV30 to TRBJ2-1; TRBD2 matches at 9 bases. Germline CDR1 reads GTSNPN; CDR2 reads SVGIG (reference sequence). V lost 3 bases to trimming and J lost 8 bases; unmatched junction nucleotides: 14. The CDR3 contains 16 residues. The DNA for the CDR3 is TGTGCCTGGAGCCCAAGTCCAGCGGGGGGCCGCCATGAGCAGTTCTTC. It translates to CAWSPSPAGGRHEQFF.

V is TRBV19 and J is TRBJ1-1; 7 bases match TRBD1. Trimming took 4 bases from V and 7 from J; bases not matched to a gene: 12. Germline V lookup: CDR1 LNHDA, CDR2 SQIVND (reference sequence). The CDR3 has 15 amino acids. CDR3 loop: CASSSRQGSGSEAFF. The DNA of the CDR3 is TGTGCCAGTAGTAGTCGACAGGGCTCGGGAAGTGAAGCTTTCTTT.

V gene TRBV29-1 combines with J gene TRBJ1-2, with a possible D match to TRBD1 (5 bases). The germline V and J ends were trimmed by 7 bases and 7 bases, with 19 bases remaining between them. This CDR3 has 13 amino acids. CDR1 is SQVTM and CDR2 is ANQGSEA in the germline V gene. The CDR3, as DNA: TGCAGCGCCGGATACCCAGGGTCGGGTGGCTACACCTTC. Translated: CSAGYPGSGGYTF.

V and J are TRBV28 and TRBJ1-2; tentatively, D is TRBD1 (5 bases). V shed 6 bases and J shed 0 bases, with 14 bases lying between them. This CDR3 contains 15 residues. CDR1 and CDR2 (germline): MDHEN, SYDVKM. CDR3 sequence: CASRGGDSANYGYTF. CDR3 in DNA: TGTGCCAGCAGGGGGGGAGATAGCGCTAACTATGGCTACACCTTC.

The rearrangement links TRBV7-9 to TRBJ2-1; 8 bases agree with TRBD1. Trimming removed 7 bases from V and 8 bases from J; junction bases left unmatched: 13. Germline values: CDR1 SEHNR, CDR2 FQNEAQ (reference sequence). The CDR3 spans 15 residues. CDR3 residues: CASILSRTGWDEQFF. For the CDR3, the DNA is TGTGCCAGCATCTTGTCTCGGACAGGGTGGGATGAGCAGTTCTTC.

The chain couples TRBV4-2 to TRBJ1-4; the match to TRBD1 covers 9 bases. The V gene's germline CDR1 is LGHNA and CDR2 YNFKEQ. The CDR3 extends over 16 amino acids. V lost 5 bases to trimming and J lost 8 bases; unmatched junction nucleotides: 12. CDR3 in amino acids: CASSLGKGTGKEKLFF. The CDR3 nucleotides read TGTGCCAGCAGCTTAGGGAAAGGGACAGGGAAGGAAAAACTGTTTTTT.

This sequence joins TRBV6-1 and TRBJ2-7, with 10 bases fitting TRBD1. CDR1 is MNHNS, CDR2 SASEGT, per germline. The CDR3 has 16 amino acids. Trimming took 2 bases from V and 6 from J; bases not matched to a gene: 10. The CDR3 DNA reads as TGTGCCAGCAGTGAAATAGGGACAGGGGTACTCACCGAGCAGTACGTC. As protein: CASSEIGTGVLTEQYV.

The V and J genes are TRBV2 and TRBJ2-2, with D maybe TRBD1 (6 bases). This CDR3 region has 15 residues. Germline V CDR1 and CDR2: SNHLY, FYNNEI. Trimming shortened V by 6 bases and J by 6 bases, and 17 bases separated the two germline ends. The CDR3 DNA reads TGTGCCAGCAGGAGGACAGAGACCGGGGCCGGGGAGCTGTTTTTT. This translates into CASRRTETGAGELFF.

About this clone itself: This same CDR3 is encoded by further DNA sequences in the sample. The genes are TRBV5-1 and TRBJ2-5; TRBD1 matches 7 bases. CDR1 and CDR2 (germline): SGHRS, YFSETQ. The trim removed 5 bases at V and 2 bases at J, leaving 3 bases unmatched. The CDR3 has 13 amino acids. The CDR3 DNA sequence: TGCGCCAGCAGTGGGACAGCACAAGAGACCCAGTACTTC. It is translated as CASSGTAQETQYF.

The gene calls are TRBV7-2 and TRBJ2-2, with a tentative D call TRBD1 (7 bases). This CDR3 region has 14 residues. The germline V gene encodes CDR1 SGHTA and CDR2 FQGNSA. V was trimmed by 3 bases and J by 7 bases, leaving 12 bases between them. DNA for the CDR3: TGTGCCAGCAGCTTCCAGGGGGGTGGCGGGGAGCTGTTTTTT. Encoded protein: CASSFQGGGGELFF.

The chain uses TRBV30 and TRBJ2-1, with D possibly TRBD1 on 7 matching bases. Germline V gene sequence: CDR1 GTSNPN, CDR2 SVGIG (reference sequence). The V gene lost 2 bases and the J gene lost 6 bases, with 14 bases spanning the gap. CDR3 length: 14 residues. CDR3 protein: CAWSPRQGGNEQFF. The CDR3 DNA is TGTGCCTGGAGTCCCCGACAGGGAGGCAATGAGCAGTTCTTC.

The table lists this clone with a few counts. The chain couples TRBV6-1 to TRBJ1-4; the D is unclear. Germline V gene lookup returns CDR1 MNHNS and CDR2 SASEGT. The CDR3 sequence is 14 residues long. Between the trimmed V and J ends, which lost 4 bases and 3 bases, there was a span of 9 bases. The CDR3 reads CASSGSLSNEKLFF. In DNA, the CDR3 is TGTGCCAGCAGTGGCTCCCTATCTAATGAAAAACTGTTTTTT.

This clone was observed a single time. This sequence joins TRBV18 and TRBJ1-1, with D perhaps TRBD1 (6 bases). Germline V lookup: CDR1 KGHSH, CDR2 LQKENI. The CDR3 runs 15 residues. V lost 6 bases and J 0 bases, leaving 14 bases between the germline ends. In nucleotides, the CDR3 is TGTGCCAGCTCGCCTCTGGGGGCTTTGAACACTGAAGCTTTCTTT. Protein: CASSPLGALNTEAFF.

The CDR3: CASSFGTGGGEAFF. The CDR3 DNA follows: TGTGCCAGCAGCTTTGGGACAGGGGGAGGTGAAGCTTTCTTT. J is TRBJ1-1 and V is TRBV5-4; 11 bases line up with TRBD1. This CDR3 spans 14 amino acids. J was trimmed by 7 bases and V by 2 bases; bases with no gene match: 4. Germline lookup yields CDR1 SGHNT and CDR2 YYREEE (reference sequence).

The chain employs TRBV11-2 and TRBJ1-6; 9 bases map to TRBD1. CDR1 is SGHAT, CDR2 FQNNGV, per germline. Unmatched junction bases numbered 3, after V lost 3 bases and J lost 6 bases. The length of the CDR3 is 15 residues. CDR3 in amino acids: CASSFTGGSNSPLHF. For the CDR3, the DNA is TGTGCCAGCAGCTTTACAGGGGGCTCTAATTCACCCCTCCACTTT.

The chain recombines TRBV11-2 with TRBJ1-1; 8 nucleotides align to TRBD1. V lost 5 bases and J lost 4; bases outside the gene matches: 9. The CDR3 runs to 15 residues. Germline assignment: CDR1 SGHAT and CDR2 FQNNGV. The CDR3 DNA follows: TGTGCCAGCAGCCCTACAGGGGGGTCGGGCACTGAAGCTTTCTTT. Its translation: CASSPTGGSGTEAFF.

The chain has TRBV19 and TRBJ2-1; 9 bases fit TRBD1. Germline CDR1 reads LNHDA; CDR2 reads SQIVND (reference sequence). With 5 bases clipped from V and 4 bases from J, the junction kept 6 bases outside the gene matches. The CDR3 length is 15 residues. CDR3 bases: TGTGCCAGTAGTCTGGGAGGACAGGGGTACAATGAGCAGTTCTTC. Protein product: CASSLGGQGYNEQFF.

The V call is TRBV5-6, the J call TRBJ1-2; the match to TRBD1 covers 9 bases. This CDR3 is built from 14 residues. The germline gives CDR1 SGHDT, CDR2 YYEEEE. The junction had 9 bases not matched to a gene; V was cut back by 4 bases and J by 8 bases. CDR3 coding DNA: TGTGCCAGCAGCAAGGACAGGGGACATGCGGGCTACACCTTC. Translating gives CASSKDRGHAGYTF.

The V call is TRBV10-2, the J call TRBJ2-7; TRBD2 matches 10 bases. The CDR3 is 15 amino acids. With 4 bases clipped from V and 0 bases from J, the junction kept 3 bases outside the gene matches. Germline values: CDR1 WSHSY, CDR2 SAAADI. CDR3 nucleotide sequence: TGCGCCAGCAGTGGGACTAGCGGAAGCTCCTACGAGCAGTACTTC. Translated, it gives CASSGTSGSSYEQYF.

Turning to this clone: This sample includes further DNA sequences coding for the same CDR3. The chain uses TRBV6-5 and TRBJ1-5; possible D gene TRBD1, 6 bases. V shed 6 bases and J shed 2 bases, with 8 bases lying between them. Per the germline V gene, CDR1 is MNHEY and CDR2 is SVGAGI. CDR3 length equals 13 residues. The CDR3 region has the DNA TGTGCCAGCAGGGGACAAGGCAATCAGCCCCAGCATTTT. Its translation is CASRGQGNQPQHF.